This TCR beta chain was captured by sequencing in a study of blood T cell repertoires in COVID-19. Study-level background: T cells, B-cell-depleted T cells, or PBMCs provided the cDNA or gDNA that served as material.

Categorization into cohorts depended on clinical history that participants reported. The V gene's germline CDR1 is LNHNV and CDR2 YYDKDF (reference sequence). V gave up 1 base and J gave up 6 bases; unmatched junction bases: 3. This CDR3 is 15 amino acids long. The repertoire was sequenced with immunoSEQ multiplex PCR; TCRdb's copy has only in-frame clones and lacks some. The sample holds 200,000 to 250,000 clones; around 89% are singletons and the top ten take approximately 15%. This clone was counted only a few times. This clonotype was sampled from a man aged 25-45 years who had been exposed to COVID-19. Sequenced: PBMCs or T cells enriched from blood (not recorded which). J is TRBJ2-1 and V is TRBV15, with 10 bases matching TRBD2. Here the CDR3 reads CATSRGSGGLNEQFF. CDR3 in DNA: TGTGCCACCAGCAGAGGTAGCGGGGGGCTCAATGAGCAGTTCTTC.